Described below is a single T cell receptor beta chain sequence and its context. The antigen remains unidentified. The data belong to a study of OX40 agonist ivuxolimab in advanced cancers. Study results and limitations: More expanded clones were seen, on average, in CD8+ T cells than in CD4+. Among some nonresponders, normalized T-cell clonal expansion was also low.

Repertoires were generated with immunoSEQ multiplex PCR, while TCRdb's copy carries only in-frame clones and drops some. The sample carries some 73,000 clones, around 87% recorded once. Autoimmune disease history or systemic immunosuppression meant exclusion. V was cut by 10 bases and J by 2 bases, with 18 bases left in between. Germline V gene sequence: CDR1 MDHEN, CDR2 SYDVKM. This CDR3 has 15 residues. This sequence joins TRBV28 and TRBJ2-4, with D possibly matching TRBD1 (6 bases). The TCR was taken from an adult with an advanced solid tumor such as melanoma, head and neck, liver or kidney cancer. The specimen comprised CD4+ or CD8+ T cells sorted from blood, sampled in a trial of the OX40 agonist ivuxolimab. The CDR3 DNA is TGTGCCACCACCGCCTCCCAGGGGTCCAAAAACATTCAGTACTTC. Amino acids: CATTASQGSKNIQYF.